This T cell receptor beta chain emerged from a study of human T cells and chemical hapten exposure. General study findings and limits: Counts of TCRs above 1 in 1000 frequency stayed unchanged with DPC sensitization.

The CDR3 length is 14 residues. CDR1 and CDR2 from the germline V gene are SGDLS and YYNGEE. With 4 bases removed from V and 7 bases from J, the gap between germline ends came to 15 bases. Time point in this sample: patch test 1, 2 weeks after DPC sensitization. Treatment noted: therapeutic diphenylcyclopropenone sensitization with weekly scalp DPC. TCRdb reanalysed the RACE reads using MiXCR and keeps one entry per CDR3 protein. The sample has a few hundred thousand distinct CDR3 sequences, approximately 4.4% seen once; the top ten hold 2% to 2.5%. This clonotype was counted many times. Its antigen is as yet unknown.

V is TRBV9 and J is TRBJ2-1; possible D gene TRBD1, 6 bases. The clonotype originates from a woman aged 50 to 60 with alopecia areata. Some clones in this sample may be carry-over from other donors' samples. The specimen comprised whole blood, sampled in connection with sensitization to the hapten diphenylcyclopropenone (DPC). CDR3: CASSLQGQGNEQFF. Here the CDR3 DNA reads TGTGCCAGCAGCCTCCAGGGGCAGGGTAATGAGCAGTTCTTC. The variable domain in full, completed from reference TRBV9 and TRBJ2-1, reads DSGVTQTPKHLITATGQRVTLRCSPRSGDLSVYWYQQSLDQGLQFLIQYYNGEERAKGNILERFSAQQFPDLHSELNLSSLELGDSALYFCASSLQGQGNEQFFGPGTRLTVL.